Presented here are 23 T cell receptor beta chains from one specimen sequenced in a study of blood T cell repertoires in COVID-19. Assay: immunoSEQ multiplex PCR; the TCRdb copy retains only in-frame clones and omits some. This table holds around 370,000 clones, 87% found once. Sequenced input: peripheral blood. The receptors were sampled from a woman in her forties or fifties with COVID-19, enrolled during active disease.

The genes are TRBV11-3 and TRBJ2-5; 8 nucleotides line up with TRBD1. The V segment lost 6 bases and the J segment 3 bases; nucleotides outside the gene matches: 3. The CDR3 totals 13 residues. Germline CDR1 and CDR2: SGHNT and YENEEA. This CDR3 is CASSPGQEETQYF. Here the CDR3 DNA reads TGTGCCAGCAGTCCGGGACAGGAAGAGACCCAGTACTTC.

With respect to this clone: The identical CDR3 is also encoded by other nucleotide sequences in the sample. This chain uses TRBV11-2 with TRBJ1-1; no reliable D call. Germline V gives CDR1 SGHAT, CDR2 FQNNGV. V was clipped by 2 bases and J by 0 bases, with 4 bases between them. The CDR3 is 13 amino acids. CDR3 sequence reads: CASSLSLNTEAFF. As DNA, the CDR3 is TGTGCCAGCAGCTTATCTCTGAACACTGAAGCTTTCTTT. The full variable domain, rest sourced from reference TRBV11-2 and TRBJ1-1, is EAGVAQSPRYKIIEKRQSVAFWCNPISGHATLYWYQQILGQGPKLLIQFQNNGVVDDSQLPKDRFSAERLKGVDSTLKIQPAKLEDSAVYLCASSLSLNTEAFFGQGTRLTVV.

There are many counts of this clone. This sequence joins TRBV9 and TRBJ1-2; D perhaps matches TRBD1 (6 bases). V was trimmed by 3 bases and J by 6 bases, leaving 27 bases between them. The germline gives CDR1 SGDLS, CDR2 YYNGEE. The CDR3 sequence is 18 residues long. CDR3 nucleotides: TGTGCCAGCAGCGATCATACCCAAGGACAGCCTGAACTAGATGGCTACACCTTC. This codes for CASSDHTQGQPELDGYTF.

This chain joins TRBV7-2 and TRBJ2-7, with unresolved D. The CDR3 has 13 residues. Germline assignment: CDR1 SGHTA and CDR2 FQGNSA. Trimming shortened V by 4 bases and J by 3 bases, and 10 bases separated the two germline ends. The CDR3 spells CASSSNNLYEQYF. The CDR3 DNA sequence: TGTGCCAGCAGCTCCAACAATCTCTACGAGCAGTACTTC. The entire variable domain, with the rest obtained from reference TRBV7-2 and TRBJ2-7, is as follows: GAGVSQSPSNKVTEKGKDVELRCDPISGHTALYWYRQSLGQGLEFLIYFQGNSAPDKSGLPSDRFSAERTGGSVSTLTIQRTQQEDSAVYLCASSSNNLYEQYFGPGTRLTVT.

The chain has TRBV5-4 and TRBJ1-2; 12 bases line up with TRBD1. This CDR3 spans 18 amino acids. The J segment lost 5 bases and the V segment lost 4 bases, leaving 15 bases of the junction unmatched. CDR1 and CDR2 (germline): SGHNT, YYREEE (reference sequence). CDR3 coding DNA: TGTGCCAGCAGCATGGGACAGGGGGCGCAACTCGTTAAGTATGGCTACACCTTC. Its translation is CASSMGQGAQLVKYGYTF.

In regard to this clone: Other DNA sequences in the same sample also yield this CDR3. The rearrangement joins TRBV7-2 to TRBJ2-1; TRBD2 aligns across 8 bases. CDR3 length: 16 residues. CDR1 SGHTA and CDR2 FQGNSA come from the germline V gene. The V gene end was trimmed by 1 base and the J gene end by 4 bases; junction bases not matched to a gene: 6. The CDR3, as DNA: TGTGCCAGCAGCTTAGACGGGAGGGGGGCATACAATGAGCAGTTCTTC. It encodes CASSLDGRGAYNEQFF.

The chain has TRBV30 and TRBJ1-5, with TRBD1 matching 9 bases. This CDR3 comprises 15 residues. CDR1 and CDR2 from the germline V gene are GTSNPN and SVGIG (reference sequence). The junction had 7 bases not matched to a gene; V was cut back by 2 bases and J by 5 bases. Here the CDR3 reads CAWSPPYRGHQPQHF. The DNA for the CDR3 is TGTGCCTGGAGTCCCCCCTACAGGGGGCATCAGCCCCAGCATTTT.

V gene TRBV3-1 (or the pseudogene TRBV3-2) combines with J gene TRBJ2-1, with TRBD2 identical over 9 bases. The trim removed 1 base at V and 6 bases at J, leaving 4 bases unmatched. The CDR3 is made up of 15 amino acids. From germline, CDR1 is LGHDT and CDR2 YNNKEL (reference sequence). The CDR3 DNA follows: TGTGCCAGCAGCCAAGTTAGCGGGAGTCTCAATGAGCAGTTCTTC. This codes for CASSQVSGSLNEQFF.

The chain recombines TRBV2 with TRBJ2-1; D unclear. This CDR3 has 11 amino acids. Trimming removed 7 bases from V and 12 bases from J, with 13 bases in between. Germline V CDR1 and CDR2: SNHLY, FYNNEI. DNA of the CDR3: TGTGCCAGCACCTACCAGGCAGGGCAGTTCTTC. The encoded protein is CASTYQAGQFF.

CDR3 DNA: TGCAGTGCTAGTTCGGGACTCTTGGCTACGTTCTTC. This sequence encodes CSASSGLLATFF. V and J are TRBV20-1 and TRBJ2-1, with a weak D call TRBD2 (6 bases). Germline V gene data show CDR1 as DFQATT and CDR2 as SNEGSKA (reference sequence). This CDR3 has 12 residues. The V end was cut by 3 bases, the J end by 15 bases, with 18 bases between.

This chain uses TRBV3-1 (or the pseudogene TRBV3-2) with TRBJ1-1; 7 bases map to TRBD1. CDR3 length equals 16 residues. V lost 1 base, J lost 5 bases, and 10 bases stayed unmatched. The germline V gene has CDR1 LGHDT and CDR2 YNNKEL (reference sequence). The CDR3 DNA sequence: TGTGCCAGCAGCCAAGCTGGGTTTGACAGGGTGACTGAAGCTTTCTTT. Amino acid sequence: CASSQAGFDRVTEAFF.

V gene TRBV29-1 combines with J gene TRBJ2-1; 7 nucleotides line up with TRBD2. Germline V gives CDR1 SQVTM, CDR2 ANQGSEA. There are 11 residues in the CDR3. The trim removed 7 bases at V and 7 bases at J, leaving 4 bases unmatched. CDR3 sequence reads: CSGRTRNEQFF. DNA of the CDR3: TGCAGCGGCCGGACTAGGAATGAGCAGTTCTTC.

The genes are TRBV11-2 and TRBJ2-7, with TRBD1 matching 9 bases. The J segment lost 1 base and the V segment lost 5 bases, leaving 9 bases of the junction unmatched. CDR1 is SGHAT, CDR2 FQNNGV, per germline. This CDR3 comprises 16 residues. As DNA, the CDR3 is TGTGCCAGCAGCCCCTACGGACAGGGGAGATCCTACGAGCAGTACTTC. Protein: CASSPYGQGRSYEQYF.

The chain combines TRBV28 with TRBJ1-1, with 9 bases fitting TRBD1. Germline CDR1 reads MDHEN; CDR2 reads SYDVKM. The V segment lost 5 bases and the J segment 0 bases; nucleotides outside the gene matches: 10. CDR3 length: 17 residues. The DNA for the CDR3 is TGTGCCAGCAGTAGCCCGGGACAGGGAGACTTGAACACTGAAGCTTTCTTT. Amino acid sequence: CASSSPGQGDLNTEAFF.

There are a few counts of this clone. The V call is TRBV19, the J call TRBJ2-2; D is possibly TRBD2 (5 bases). The V end was cut by 5 bases, the J end by 6 bases, with 16 bases between. Germline V gene lookup returns CDR1 LNHDA and CDR2 SQIVND (reference sequence). The CDR3 is made up of 15 amino acids. CDR3 amino acids: CASSPSGGVSGELFF. CDR3 nucleotides: TGTGCCAGTAGTCCCAGCGGAGGAGTCTCCGGGGAGCTGTTTTTT.

V gene TRBV5-1 combines with J gene TRBJ1-2, with D possibly matching TRBD1 (6 bases). Per germline, CDR1 SGHRS and CDR2 YFSETQ. Trimming left V 7 bases short and J 8 bases short, with 15 bases between. The CDR3 loop spans 12 amino acids. This chain's CDR3 is CASGRDTPGYTF. CDR3 DNA sequence: TGCGCCAGCGGAAGGGACACCCCGGGCTACACCTTC. Using reference TRBV5-1 and TRBJ1-2 for the parts outside the CDR3, the full variable domain is KAGVTQTPRYLIKTRGQQVTLSCSPISGHRSVSWYQQTPGQGLQFLFEYFSETQRNKGNFPGRFSGRQFSNSRSEMNVSTLELGDSALYLCASGRDTPGYTFGSGTRLTVV.

This clone was observed a single time. The V call is TRBV2, the J call TRBJ2-2, with 7 bases aligning to TRBD1. The CDR3 spans 16 residues. Per germline, CDR1 SNHLY and CDR2 FYNNEI. V was pared by 6 bases and J by 4 bases, with 11 bases of the junction left unmatched. The DNA of the CDR3 is TGTGCCAGCAGACCTAGACAGGGCAGGGCCACCGGGGAGCTGTTTTTT. It is translated as CASRPRQGRATGELFF.

This chain uses TRBV4-1 with TRBJ1-5; 9 bases map to TRBD1. The CDR3 is 17 residues long. CDR1 and CDR2 from the germline V gene are MGHRA and YSYEKL. Trimming removed 2 bases from V and 2 bases from J; junction bases left unmatched: 7. In nucleotides, the CDR3 is TGCGCCAGCAGCCAAAACCGACAGGGGGTCGGCAATCAGCCCCAGCATTTT. It encodes CASSQNRQGVGNQPQHF.

This chain connects TRBV11-2 to TRBJ2-1, with D maybe TRBD2 (6 bases). Germline V CDR1 and CDR2: SGHAT, FQNNGV. Trimming shortened V by 5 bases and J by 9 bases, and 14 bases separated the two germline ends. This CDR3 region has 13 residues. The CDR3 region is CASSGRLDAEQFF. CDR3 nucleotide sequence: TGTGCCAGCAGCGGGAGACTAGATGCTGAGCAGTTCTTC.

This clone came up a few times. The V gene is TRBV2, the J gene TRBJ2-5; the D is unclear. With 6 bases removed from V and 2 bases from J, the gap between germline ends came to 10 bases. Germline V gives CDR1 SNHLY, CDR2 FYNNEI. There are 13 residues in the CDR3. Here the CDR3 DNA reads TGTGCCAGCAGGAACACAGAACAAGAGACCCAGTACTTC. Translating it yields CASRNTEQETQYF.

V usage is TRBV10-3 and J usage is TRBJ2-1, with 12 positions matching TRBD2. This CDR3 spans 15 amino acids. Germline values: CDR1 ENHRY, CDR2 SYGVKD. Trimming removed 3 bases from V and 8 bases from J; junction bases left unmatched: 5. In nucleotides, the CDR3 is TGTGCCATCAGTGATTTGACTAGCGGGAGCTATGAGCAGTTCTTC. It encodes CAISDLTSGSYEQFF.

The V call is TRBV7-8, the J call TRBJ1-1; D not resolved. The CDR3 totals 13 residues. Germline CDR1 is SGHVS and CDR2 is FQNEAQ. V gave up 4 bases and J gave up 5 bases, with 11 bases separating them. The CDR3 nucleotides read TGTGCCAGCAGCTCCAAGAGGAGGACTGAAGCTTTCTTT. Its protein is CASSSKRRTEAFF.

The V gene is TRBV30, the J gene TRBJ2-7; D unresolved. V was cut by 0 bases and J by 0 bases, with 9 bases left in between. CDR3 length: 14 amino acids. Germline V lookup: CDR1 GTSNPN, CDR2 SVGIG (reference sequence). CDR3 sequence reads: CAWSVLRSSYEQYF. As DNA, the CDR3 is TGTGCCTGGAGTGTACTCCGGAGCTCCTACGAGCAGTACTTC.